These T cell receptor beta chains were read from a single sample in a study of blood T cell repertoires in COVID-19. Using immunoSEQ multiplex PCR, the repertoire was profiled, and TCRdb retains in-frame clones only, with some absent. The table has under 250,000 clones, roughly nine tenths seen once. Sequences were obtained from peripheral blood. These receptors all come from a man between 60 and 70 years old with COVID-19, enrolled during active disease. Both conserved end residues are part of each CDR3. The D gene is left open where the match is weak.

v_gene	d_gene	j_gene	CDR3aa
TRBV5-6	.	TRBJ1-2	CASSLQGRVSGGYTF
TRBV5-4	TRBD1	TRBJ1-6	CASSLGQGGVNSPLHF
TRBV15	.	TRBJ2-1	CATSVGGQLQFF
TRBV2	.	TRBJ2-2	CATRTPPGGELFF
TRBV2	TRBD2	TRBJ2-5	CASSGGETQYF
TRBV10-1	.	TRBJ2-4	CASSESFVGASAKNIQYF
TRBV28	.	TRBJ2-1	CASRTTAINEQFF
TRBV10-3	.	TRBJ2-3	CAISDSGVDTQYF
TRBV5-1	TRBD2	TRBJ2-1	CASSLRTSGGNEQFF
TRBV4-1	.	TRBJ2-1	CASSRLGTGNEQFF
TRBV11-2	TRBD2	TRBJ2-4	CASSRGLEGKNIQYF
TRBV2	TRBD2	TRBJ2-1	CASSGYGASGGSSYNEQFF
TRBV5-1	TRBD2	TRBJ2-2	CASSFRTSGGPANTGELFF